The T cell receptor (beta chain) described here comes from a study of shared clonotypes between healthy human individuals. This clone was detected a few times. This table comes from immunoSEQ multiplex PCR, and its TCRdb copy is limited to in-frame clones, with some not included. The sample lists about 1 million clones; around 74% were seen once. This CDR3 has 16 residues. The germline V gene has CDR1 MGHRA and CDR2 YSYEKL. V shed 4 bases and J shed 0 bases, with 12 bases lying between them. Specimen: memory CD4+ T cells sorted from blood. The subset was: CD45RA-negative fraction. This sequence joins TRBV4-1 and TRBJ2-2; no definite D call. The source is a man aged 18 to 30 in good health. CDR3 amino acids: CASSPEGLTNTGELFF. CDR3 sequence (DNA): TGCGCCAGCAGCCCCGAAGGGCTCACGAACACCGGGGAGCTGTTTTTT.